Given below is one TCR beta chain in context. These data come from a study of blood T cells in healthy people across ages. A J-beta primer mix and a sample-barcoded 5' primer were used in a second PCR of about 7 to 12 cycles. TCRdb fed the 5' RACE reads into MiXCR, producing one record per CDR3 protein. The sample lists roughly 680,000 distinct CDR3 sequences; over 20% were seen once. The sequence was collected from a man in his 70s in good health. The sample was blood.

The CDR3 sequence is CASSSQLRGNTDTQYF. In nucleotides, the CDR3 is TGTGCCAGCAGCTCCCAACTGAGAGGAAACACAGATACGCAGTATTTT. The chain joins TRBV7-9 to TRBJ2-3, with no clear D. V was shortened by 4 bases and J by 2 bases, with 16 bases between the two germline ends. The germline gives CDR1 SEHNR, CDR2 FQNEAQ (reference sequence). The CDR3 consists of 16 residues.